This entry concerns a single T cell receptor (beta chain). Its antigen remains unidentified. Pools of viral peptides were used by the ViraFEST assay to expand antigen-specific CD4+ T cells ahead of sequencing. Researchers isolated CD4+ T cells once less than twelve days of culture had elapsed. Everyone in the study got two shots of either the BNT162b2 or mRNA-1273 vaccine. PBMC cultures contained two million cells per well, approximately 11 IU/ml IL-2 and around 9.3 ug/ml peptides. Each culture had half its medium swapped for IL-2 medium on days 3 and 7. This sample was included in a study of vaccination effects on CD4 cells after COVID-19. J was trimmed by 6 bases and V by 7 bases; bases with no gene match: 8. This CDR3 is 14 amino acids long. Germline V gene lookup returns CDR1 SEHNR and CDR2 FQNEAQ (reference sequence). Study-wide findings and caveats: Vaccine- and infection-induced clones showed marked clonal contraction late following vaccination. Convalescent patients were scarce in the study, and it lacked early post-infection timepoints.

The method was immunoSEQ multiplex PCR; TCRdb's version includes in-frame clones alone and lacks a portion of them. The table has 9,500 to 15,000 clones, roughly 70% seen once; the top ten hold roughly 9%. The material sequenced was CD4+ T cells from PBMCs cultured with SARS-CoV-2 spike peptides, taken after COVID-19 vaccination. This TCR was sampled from a human donor who received a COVID-19 vaccine. The gene calls are TRBV7-9 and TRBJ2-3, with TRBD2 matching over 9 bases. The CDR3 coding sequence is TGTGCCAGCACCCCGGCGGGGGGGCCGGATACGCAGTATTTT. Amino acid sequence: CASTPAGGPDTQYF.